This TCR beta chain was sequenced for a study of T cell clonality in common variable immunodeficiency. Clones were read by immunoSEQ multiplex PCR, and TCRdb kept only the in-frame ones, dropping some. This sample comprises 35,000 to 50,000 clones, none seen once only. CDR1 and CDR2 (germline): SGHTS, YDEGEE. The CDR3 extends over 13 amino acids. Trimming removed 3 bases at V and 5 bases at J, with 8 bases between. This clone was recorded at least ten times. The CDR3 goes on 3 residues after the read ends, and that part is filled in from the germline J gene. The chain employs TRBV5-8 and TRBJ2-2, with D uncertain. The clonotype was recovered from a person aged 18-69 years in good health. The sequenced sample consisted of peripheral blood mononuclear cells. CDR3 sequence: CASSSWATGELFF. CDR3 DNA (partial): TGTGCCAGCAGCTCTTGGGCTACCGGGGAG. The full variable domain, its missing parts supplied by reference TRBV5-8 and TRBJ2-2, is EAGVTQSPTHLIKTRGQQATLRCSPISGHTSVYWYQQALGLGLQFLLWYDEGEERNRGNFPPRFSGRQFPNYSSELNVNALELEDSALYLCASSSWATGELFFGEGSRLTVL.